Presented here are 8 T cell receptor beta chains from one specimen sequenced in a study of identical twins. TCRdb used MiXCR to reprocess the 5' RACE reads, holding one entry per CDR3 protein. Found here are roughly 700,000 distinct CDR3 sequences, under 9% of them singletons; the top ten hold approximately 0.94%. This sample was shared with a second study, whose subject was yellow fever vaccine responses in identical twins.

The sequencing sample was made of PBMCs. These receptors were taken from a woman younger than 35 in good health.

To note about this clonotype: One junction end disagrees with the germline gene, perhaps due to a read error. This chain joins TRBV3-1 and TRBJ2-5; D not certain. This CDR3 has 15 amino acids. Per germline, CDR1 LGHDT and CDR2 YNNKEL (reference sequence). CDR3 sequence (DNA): TGTACCAGCAGCCAACCTAAAGGCGGCCAAGAGACCCAGTACTTC. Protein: CTSSQPKGGQETQYF.

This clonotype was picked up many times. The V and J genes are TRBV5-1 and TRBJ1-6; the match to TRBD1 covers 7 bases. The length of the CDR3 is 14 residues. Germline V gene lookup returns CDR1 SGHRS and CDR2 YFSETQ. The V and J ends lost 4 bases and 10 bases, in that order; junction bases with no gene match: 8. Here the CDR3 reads CASSETTGRSPLHF. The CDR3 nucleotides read TGCGCCAGCAGCGAAACGACAGGGCGCTCACCCCTCCACTTT.

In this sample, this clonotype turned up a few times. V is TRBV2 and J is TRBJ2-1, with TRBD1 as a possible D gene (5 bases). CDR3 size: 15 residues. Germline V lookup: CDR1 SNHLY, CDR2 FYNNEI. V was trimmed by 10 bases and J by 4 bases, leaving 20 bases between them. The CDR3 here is CAITNFPTVYNEQFF. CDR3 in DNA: TGTGCCATCACAAATTTCCCGACAGTTTACAATGAGCAGTTCTTC.

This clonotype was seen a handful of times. The CDR3 here is CASSLGLGLETQYF. The CDR3 nucleotides read TGTGCCAGCAGCTTAGGATTGGGGTTGGAGACCCAGTACTTC. This sequence joins TRBV7-2 and TRBJ2-5; D call uncertain. V lost 1 base and J lost 5, with 11 bases in between. Per germline, CDR1 SGHTA and CDR2 FQGNSA. The CDR3 covers 14 residues.

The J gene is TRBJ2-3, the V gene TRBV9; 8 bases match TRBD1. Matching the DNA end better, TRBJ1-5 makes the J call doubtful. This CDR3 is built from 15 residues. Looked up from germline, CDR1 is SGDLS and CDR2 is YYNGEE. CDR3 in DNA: TGTGCCAGCAGCGAGGACAGGGCAGACACAGATACGCAGCATTTT. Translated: CASSEDRADTDTQHF.

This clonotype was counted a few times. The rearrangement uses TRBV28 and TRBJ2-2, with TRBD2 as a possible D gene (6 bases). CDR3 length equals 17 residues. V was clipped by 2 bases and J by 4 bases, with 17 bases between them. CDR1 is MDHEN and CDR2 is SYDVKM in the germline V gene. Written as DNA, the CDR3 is TGTGCCAGCAGTTTAGATACTAGCCCAATAGCCACCGGGGAGCTGTTTTTT. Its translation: CASSLDTSPIATGELFF.

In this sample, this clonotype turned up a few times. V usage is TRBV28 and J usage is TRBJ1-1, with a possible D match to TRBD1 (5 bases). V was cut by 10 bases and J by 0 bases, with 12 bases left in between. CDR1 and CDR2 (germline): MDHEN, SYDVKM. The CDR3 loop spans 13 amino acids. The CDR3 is CATKLGVNTEAFF. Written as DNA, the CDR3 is TGTGCCACCAAACTAGGGGTGAACACTGAAGCTTTCTTT.

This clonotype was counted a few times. The CDR3 nucleotides read TGTGCCACTAAGGGTGGTATGGCCACCGGGGAGCTGTTTTTT. Its protein is CATKGGMATGELFF. The chain couples TRBV3-1 to TRBJ2-2; no firm D call. Between the trimmed V and J ends, which lost 10 bases and 4 bases, there was a span of 16 bases. The CDR3 sequence is 14 residues long. Germline CDR1 is LGHDT and CDR2 is YNNKEL (reference sequence). The full variable domain, rest sourced from reference TRBV3-1 and TRBJ2-2, is DTAVSQTPKYLVTQMGNDKSIKCEQNLGHDTMYWYKQDSKKFLKIMFSYNNKELIINETVPNRFSPKSPDKAHLNLHINSLELGDSAVYFCATKGGMATGELFFGEGSRLTVL.